Sequencing of this T cell receptor (beta chain) was carried out in a study of graft-versus-host responses after intestinal transplantation. Study details: All recipients were transplanted with multivisceral, liver-intestinal, or isolated intestinal grafts. Anti-thymocyte globulin served as induction for all recipients, who then took tacrolimus and steroids for about 3 years. Study-wide findings and caveats: Recipient bone marrow held GvH clones, some seen earlier in ileum or blood. Allograft graft-versus-host to host-versus-graft clonal ratios ran high in patients with graft-donor T cell macrochimerism.

Data came from immunoSEQ multiplex PCR; TCRdb stores just in-frame clones and leaves some out. This table has about 89,000 clones, about nine tenths appearing once. Concerning this clone: What it recognizes is unknown.

Germline loops: CDR1 ENHRY, CDR2 SYGVKD. CDR3 length: 12 residues. V lost 10 bases, J lost 6 bases, and 6 bases stayed unmatched. The chain couples TRBV10-3 to TRBJ2-7, with 10 bases that match TRBD1. Sample: unstimulated CD4+ T cells sorted from spleen or lymph node cells, taken before intestinal transplant. The receptor's source is a human donor who received an intestinal transplant. This chain's CDR3 is CATSGQGFEQYF. Here the CDR3 DNA reads TGTGCCACCTCGGGACAGGGGTTCGAGCAGTACTTC.